The next 23 T cell receptor beta chains were all read from a single sample in a study of T cell repertoires in cytomegalovirus infection (dated by TCRdb to the late 2010s). Their target antigens are unknown. The sequencer listed for this sample is Illumina HiSeq 1500. The public reads were run again by TCRdb, first through fastp at Q25 and then through MiXCR, and only productive beta chains were kept. Each entry merges the rows of one CDR3 protein and shows their most common DNA and genes. A total of around 78,000 distinct CDR3 sequences appear in this sample, around 42% of them only once. Approximately 93% of the sample is held by the ten biggest clonotypes. Reading the label with the study, this specimen's treatment or condition is: in vitro stimulation with specific CMV peptide epitopes to enrich CMV-specific T cells. Sequenced here: CD8+ T cells from cultured PBMCs, sampled from culture after CMV antigen stimulation. The receptors shown here come from a human donor in good health (CMV status not recorded). Some clones in this sample may be carry-over from other donors' samples.

The chain couples TRBV27 to TRBJ2-1; 8 bases are a match to TRBD1. The J segment lost 10 bases and the V segment lost 6 bases, leaving 14 bases of the junction unmatched. In germline, CDR1 is MNHEY, CDR2 SMNVEV (reference sequence). CDR3 length: 15 amino acids. The CDR3 here is CASSPGGRGLREQFF. For the CDR3, the DNA is TGTGCCAGCAGCCCAGGGGGCAGGGGGCTCAGAGAGCAGTTCTTC.

The sample holds a few counts of this clonotype. The rearrangement uses TRBV3-1 and TRBJ1-1; no clear D gene. The germline V gene encodes CDR1 LGHDT and CDR2 YNNKEL (reference sequence). This CDR3 region has 15 residues. The V end was cut by 0 bases, the J end by 1 base, with 9 bases between. DNA of the CDR3: TGTGCCAGCAGCCAAGATCCGGTCGGGAACACTGAAGCTTTCTTT. Encoded protein: CASSQDPVGNTEAFF.

A word on this clonotype: A read error may account for a junction end that differs from germline. V is TRBV28 and J is TRBJ2-7; D uncertain. Germline loops: CDR1 MDHEN, CDR2 SYDVKM. CDR3 length: 12 amino acids. The chain's CDR3 is CAGSFKGIEQYF. The CDR3 coding sequence is TGTGCCGGCAGTTTTAAAGGGATCGAGCAGTACTTC.

The rearrangement uses TRBV7-6 and TRBJ2-5, with D possibly matching TRBD2 (7 bases). The V gene lost 5 bases and the J gene lost 1 base, with 14 bases spanning the gap. The CDR3 covers 15 residues. Germline V gene sequence: CDR1 SGHVS, CDR2 FNYEAQ. CDR3 region: CASSPEGGSQETQYF. In DNA, the CDR3 is TGTGCCAGCAGCCCCGAGGGGGGGTCCCAAGAGACCCAGTACTTC.

The chain is built from TRBV7-2 and TRBJ2-4, with 10 nucleotides matching TRBD1. The CDR3 runs to 17 residues. Germline CDR1 SGHTA, CDR2 FQGNSA. Trimming took 3 bases from V and 1 from J; bases not matched to a gene: 6. The CDR3 DNA is TGTGCCAGCAGCTTCCCGGGACAGGGGTTGGCCAAAAACATTCAGTACTTC. Translated: CASSFPGQGLAKNIQYF.

The V and J genes are TRBV7-6 and TRBJ2-5; the D is unclear. Trimming removed 1 base at V and 1 base at J, with 10 bases between. Germline V gene lookup returns CDR1 SGHVS and CDR2 FNYEAQ. The CDR3 length is 15 residues. This CDR3 is CASSLEWQVQETQYF. The CDR3 DNA reads TGTGCCAGCAGCTTAGAATGGCAGGTCCAAGAGACCCAGTACTTC.

In this sample, this clonotype turned up many times. The CDR3 nucleotides are TGTGCCAGCAGCCTACAGGGGATTGGTCTTTCCAAAAACATTCAGTACTTC. Amino acid sequence: CASSLQGIGLSKNIQYF. This chain joins TRBV7-8 and TRBJ2-4; TRBD1 aligns across 7 bases. Losses at the gene ends were 5 bases for V and 2 bases for J; bases not matched to a gene: 12. The CDR3 covers 17 residues. The germline V gene has CDR1 SGHVS and CDR2 FQNEAQ.

The chain couples TRBV7-1 to TRBJ1-6; a weak D match, TRBD1 (6 bases). TRBV7-1 counts as an open reading frame of uncertain function. The CDR3 extends over 13 amino acids. The V gene lost 5 bases and the J gene lost 5 bases, with 7 bases spanning the gap. The CDR3 nucleotides are TGTGCCAGCAGCGCAGGGGATAATTCACCCCTCCACTTT. It is translated as CASSAGDNSPLHF.

This clonotype was seen more than once but under ten times. This CDR3 is CASSQGRREGTEAFF. CDR3 nucleotides: TGCGCCAGCAGCCAAGGGCGGAGGGAGGGGACTGAAGCTTTCTTT. The chain couples TRBV4-3 to TRBJ1-1, with D possibly TRBD1 on 5 matching bases. Germline lookup yields CDR1 LGHNA and CDR2 YSLEER. CDR3 size: 15 residues. V lost 1 base to trimming and J lost 5 bases, with 14 bases between them.

This rearrangement joins TRBV28 to TRBJ2-3; weak D call: TRBD2 (5 bases). V lost 6 bases and J 0 bases, leaving 19 bases between the germline ends. This CDR3 comprises 17 residues. From germline, CDR1 is MDHEN and CDR2 SYDVKM. CDR3 residues: CASSLPEDGKSTDTQYF. Written as DNA, the CDR3 is TGTGCCAGCAGCCTCCCGGAGGACGGGAAAAGCACAGATACGCAGTATTTT.

The table lists this clonotype with a few counts. The genes are TRBV5-6 and TRBJ2-1; 10 nucleotides align to TRBD2. The CDR3 has 15 residues. Germline-derived CDR1 and CDR2 are SGHDT and YYEEEE. The V gene end was trimmed by 5 bases and the J gene end by 4 bases; junction bases not matched to a gene: 6. The CDR3 sequence is CASRQRGGAYNEQFF. The CDR3 nucleotides read TGTGCCAGCAGACAGCGGGGGGGCGCATACAATGAGCAGTTCTTC.

The chain couples TRBV11-3 to TRBJ2-1, with TRBD2 identical over 8 bases. Germline V gene data show CDR1 as SGHNT and CDR2 as YENEEA. With V trimmed by 6 bases and J by 0 bases, 4 bases remained unmatched. This CDR3 region has 15 residues. The CDR3 protein is CASSMGLDSYNEQFF. In nucleotides, the CDR3 is TGTGCCAGCAGTATGGGACTAGACTCCTACAATGAGCAGTTCTTC.

This clonotype came up a few times. This chain uses TRBV12-3 or TRBV12-4 with TRBJ1-6, with D possibly matching TRBD1 (5 bases). Trimming pared 3 bases from V and 8 bases from J, leaving 11 bases between. This CDR3 spans 14 amino acids. This CDR3 reads CASSFLGGDSPLHF. DNA of the CDR3: TGTGCCAGCAGTTTTTTGGGGGGGGATTCACCCCTCCACTTT.

This clonotype was recorded many times. CDR3 sequence (DNA): TGCGCCAGCAGCCCCTCGCAGGGCGGGCAGTCACCCCTCCACTTT. This translates into CASSPSQGGQSPLHF. The V and J genes are TRBV4-1 and TRBJ1-6, with a possible D match to TRBD1 (5 bases). Trimming stripped 4 bases from V and 10 bases from J, with 17 bases between. This CDR3 region has 15 residues. Per germline, CDR1 MGHRA and CDR2 YSYEKL.

This clonotype was seen a few times. The V gene is TRBV7-9, the J gene TRBJ2-2; 8 bases fit TRBD1. This CDR3 is 16 amino acids long. Trimming cost V 2 bases and J 1 base; bases outside gene matches: 3. Germline CDR1 reads SEHNR; CDR2 reads FQNEAQ (reference sequence). CDR3 in amino acids: CASSLPDRENTGELFF. CDR3 sequence (DNA): TGTGCCAGCAGCTTACCGGACAGGGAGAACACCGGGGAGCTGTTTTTT.

In nucleotides, the CDR3 is TGTGCCAGCAGCCCGTTTCGGGGTAGTGGTCAGCCCCAGCATTTT. As protein: CASSPFRGSGQPQHF. The chain employs TRBV7-6 and TRBJ1-5; unclear D gene. The CDR3 loop spans 15 amino acids. Trimming shortened V by 5 bases and J by 6 bases, and 17 bases separated the two germline ends. Germline V gives CDR1 SGHVS, CDR2 FNYEAQ. The full variable domain, in which reference TRBV7-6 and TRBJ1-5 provide the parts outside the CDR3, is GAGVSQSPRYKVTKRGQDVALRCDPISGHVSLYWYRQALGQGPEFLTYFNYEAQQDKSGLPNDRFSAERPEGSISTLTIQRTEQRDSAMYRCASSPFRGSGQPQHFGDGTRLSIL.

The CDR3 coding sequence is TGCGCCAGCAGCCAAACGGGGGGGGGCTTCGCGGACAATGAGCAGTTCTTC. Translation gives CASSQTGGGFADNEQFF. V and J are TRBV4-1 and TRBJ2-1; 8 bases fit TRBD2. The junction had 11 bases not matched to a gene; V was cut back by 2 bases and J by 5 bases. Germline lookup yields CDR1 MGHRA and CDR2 YSYEKL. The CDR3 contains 17 residues.

CDR3 protein: CASSLSEGLVGNTF. Written as DNA, the CDR3 is TGTGCCAGCAGCTTAAGTGAGGGTTTAGTAGGCAACACCTTC. The rearrangement uses TRBV7-2 and TRBJ1-2; D unclear. The ends were cut back, 2 bases at V and 12 bases at J, with 19 bases in the middle. The CDR3 sequence is 14 residues long. From germline, CDR1 is SGHTA and CDR2 FQGNSA.

Only a few counts were recorded for this clonotype. The chain links TRBV7-9 to TRBJ2-7, with TRBD1 matching 9 bases. V lost 3 bases, J lost 0 bases, and 6 bases stayed unmatched. CDR3 length equals 16 residues. Per germline, CDR1 SEHNR and CDR2 FQNEAQ (reference sequence). CDR3 amino acids: CASSFGPGQGSYEQYF. The CDR3 region has the DNA TGTGCCAGCAGCTTCGGCCCGGGACAGGGCTCCTACGAGCAGTACTTC. Together with reference TRBV7-9 and TRBJ2-7, the CDR3 gives the full variable domain: DTGVSQNPRHKITKRGQNVTFRCDPISEHNRLYWYRQTLGQGPEFLTYFQNEAQLEKSRLLSDRFSAERPKGSFSTLEIQRTEQGDSAMYLCASSFGPGQGSYEQYFGPGTRLTVT.

This clonotype was detected many times. This chain links TRBV6-6 with TRBJ1-5, with TRBD1 matching 7 bases. Germline CDR1 MNHNY, CDR2 SVGAGI (reference sequence). V was clipped by 5 bases and J by 2 bases; unmatched bases: 12. The CDR3 is made up of 17 amino acids. CDR3 sequence: CASSPQSDREGNQPQHF. CDR3 in DNA: TGTGCCAGCAGTCCCCAATCCGACAGGGAGGGCAATCAGCCCCAGCATTTT.

Turning to this clonotype: Its ends do not fully match the called genes, so a read error is possible. The gene calls are TRBV7-2 and TRBJ2-1; 9 nucleotides match TRBD2. The V gene's germline CDR1 is SGHTA and CDR2 FQGNSA. The CDR3 runs 16 residues. The DNA for the CDR3 is TGTGCCAGCTGCTTAATTGTAGCGGGGGTGCACAATGAGCAGTTCTTC. It specifies CASCLIVAGVHNEQFF.

The chain is built from TRBV4-3 and TRBJ1-2; D gene ambiguous. The V gene lost 4 bases and the J gene lost 4 bases, with 13 bases spanning the gap. Germline assignment: CDR1 LGHNA and CDR2 YSLEER. The CDR3 extends over 14 amino acids. The CDR3 DNA is TGCGCCAGCAGCCTTATCGGAGAGGCCTATGGCTACACCTTC. It is translated as CASSLIGEAYGYTF.

V gene TRBV12-3 or TRBV12-4 combines with J gene TRBJ1-2; D gene ambiguous. The CDR3 extends over 15 amino acids. V dropped 2 bases and J dropped 2 bases, with 12 bases sitting between them. The CDR3 here is CASSLTGELNYGYTF. The CDR3 coding sequence is TGTGCCAGCAGTTTAACGGGAGAACTGAACTATGGCTACACCTTC.